This TCR beta chain was recovered during a study of CD8+CD57+ T cells in acquired aplastic anemia. Study at large: Sorting CD4+ and CD8+ cells gave DNA averaging approximately 2.9 ug.

Investigators profiled TCR beta VDJ and CDR3 from genomic DNA template. TCRdb fed the reads into MiXCR, producing one record per CDR3 protein. The sample consists of 150,000 to 200,000 distinct CDR3 sequences, 70% to 80% of them appearing once. The CDR3 runs to 15 residues. Trimming pared 7 bases from V and 2 bases from J, leaving 18 bases between. Germline V CDR1 and CDR2: SNHLY, FYNNEI. Study-wide results and caveats: Patients had about 31 CD8+ CDR3 sequences in common with controls (the shared set).

Remarks on this clonotype: The antigen remains undetermined.

Patients selected for sequencing had displayed CD8+CD57+ cell expansion by flow cytometry. Patients, without exception, had severe acquired aplastic anemia. This sequence joins TRBV2 and TRBJ2-7; D may match TRBD1 or TRBD2 (6 bases each). This clonotype originated in a human donor with aplastic anemia. Sequenced sample: sorted CD4+, CD8+, or CD8+CD57+ T cells (not recorded which) from PBMCs. The CDR3 DNA reads as TGTGCCAGCACCGACAGACGGGGGCTAACCTACGAGCAGTACTTC. Its protein is CASTDRRGLTYEQYF.